Listed below are T cell receptor beta chains from one sample, sequenced in a study of response to subunit inactivated influenza vaccine. One entry per CDR3 protein results from TCRdb running MiXCR on the RT-PCR reads. Here the sample spans more than 500,000 distinct CDR3 sequences, 11% being singletons. These data were also filed under a second study, of T cells expressing NK-cell markers.

The sample in question was PBMCs from blood, obtained on the day of vaccination. The source of these receptors is a man in his fifties or sixties who received an inactivated influenza vaccine. CDR3s include the opening cysteine and the closing phenylalanine or tryptophan. Each record gives: J gene, D gene, clone size, V gene, CDR3 DNA, CDR3 protein. D genes are given only for firm matches. Rows may omit the clone size; those that give it use once, few, many or a size class.

J: TRBJ2-1; D: TRBD2; size: few; V: TRBV12-3/TRBV12-4; DNA: TGTGCCAGCAGTTTAGCCTTGGGAGCGGGGGTGAATGAGCAGTTCTTC; CDR3: CASSLALGAGVNEQFF
J: TRBJ1-6; D: TRBD1; size: few; V: TRBV20-1; DNA: TGCAGTGCCGGGGGACAGGGTAATTCACCCCTCCACTTT; CDR3: CSAGGQGNSPLHF
J: TRBJ1-1; D: NA; size: NA; V: TRBV9; DNA: TGTGCCAGCAGCGTAGACGGCGTCAGGGGATTTGGATCGGGCACTGAAGCTTTCTTT; CDR3: CASSVDGVRGFGSGTEAFF
J: TRBJ2-1; D: NA; size: few; V: TRBV6-2/TRBV6-3; DNA: TGTGCCAGCAGTAAGCGGACTTTCAATGAGCAGTTCTTC; CDR3: CASSKRTFNEQFF
J: TRBJ2-1; D: NA; size: NA; V: TRBV15; DNA: TGTGCCACCAGCAGTCTAGTAGGCAATGAGCAGTTCTTC; CDR3: CATSSLVGNEQFF
J: TRBJ2-1; D: NA; size: NA; V: TRBV11-2; DNA: TGTGCCAGCAGCTTAGGGGTGGCGGGTAATGAGCAGTTCTTC; CDR3: CASSLGVAGNEQFF
J: TRBJ2-3; D: TRBD1; size: few; V: TRBV28; DNA: TGTGCCAGCAGTTCGACAGGGATCGGCACAGATACGCAGTATTTT; CDR3: CASSSTGIGTDTQYF
J: TRBJ2-1; D: TRBD2; size: few; V: TRBV11-1; DNA: TGTGCCAGCAGCCCAGCTAGCGGGGCCGTTGGGGCATCCTACAATGAGCAGTTCTTC; CDR3: CASSPASGAVGASYNEQFF
J: TRBJ2-7; D: NA; size: NA; V: TRBV6-2/TRBV6-3; DNA: TGTGCCAGCAGTTACCCGCGGACCTACGAGCAGTACTTC; CDR3: CASSYPRTYEQYF
J: TRBJ1-4; D: NA; size: NA; V: TRBV7-2; DNA: TGTGCCAGCAGCTTAAGTACAACTAATGACAAACTGTTTTTT; CDR3: CASSLSTTNDKLFF
J: TRBJ1-4; D: NA; size: NA; V: TRBV6-5; DNA: TGTGCCAGCAGTTACTCCTGGGAGGGACGGAAAAAACTGTTTTTT; CDR3: CASSYSWEGRKKLFF
J: TRBJ2-7; D: NA; size: few; V: TRBV4-1; DNA: TGCGCCAGCAGCCAAGAGGAGAGAGGCTATTACGAGCAGTACTTC; CDR3: CASSQEERGYYEQYF
J: TRBJ2-7; D: TRBD2; size: many; V: TRBV6-5; DNA: TGTGCCAGCAGTTACTCGTTGGGGCTAGCGGGTGAGCAGTACTTC; CDR3: CASSYSLGLAGEQYF
J: TRBJ2-5; D: NA; size: NA; V: TRBV10-3; DNA: TGTGCCATCAGTGAGAGGACGGACCAAGAGACCCAGTACTTC; CDR3: CAISERTDQETQYF
J: TRBJ2-1; D: NA; size: many; V: TRBV5-1; DNA: TGCGCCAGCAGCTTGGGGACAGAGTACAATGAGCAGTTCTTC; CDR3: CASSLGTEYNEQFF
J: TRBJ2-1; D: TRBD2; size: NA; V: TRBV11-3; DNA: TGTGCCAGCAGCTTTGGACTAGTCAATGAGCAGTTCTTC; CDR3: CASSFGLVNEQFF
J: TRBJ2-3; D: TRBD2; size: few; V: TRBV7-9; DNA: TGTGCCAGCAGCCCCACCGGACTAGCGGGAACAGATACGCAGTATTTT; CDR3: CASSPTGLAGTDTQYF
J: TRBJ2-5; D: NA; size: NA; V: TRBV9; DNA: TGTGCCAGCAGCGTAAGCGGCAGGGAGGACGAGACCCAGTACTTC; CDR3: CASSVSGREDETQYF
J: TRBJ2-5; D: NA; size: many; V: TRBV7-9; DNA: TGTGCCAGCAGCTTAGATTCCGGTGAGACCCAGTACTTC; CDR3: CASSLDSGETQYF
J: TRBJ1-2; D: TRBD1; size: few; V: TRBV6-2/TRBV6-3; DNA: TGTGCCAGCACCATGGACAGGCGCAACTATGGCTACACCTTC; CDR3: CASTMDRRNYGYTF
J: TRBJ2-7; D: TRBD1; size: NA; V: TRBV30; DNA: TGTGCCTGGAGTCTTTCGAGGGGGCTGAGCTCCTACGAGCAGTACTTC; CDR3: CAWSLSRGLSSYEQYF
J: TRBJ2-1; D: TRBD2; size: many; V: TRBV5-1; DNA: TGCGCCAGCAGCCCTGCAGCGGGAGAGTATGGTGAGCAGTTCTTC; CDR3: CASSPAAGEYGEQFF
J: TRBJ2-3; D: TRBD2; size: few; V: TRBV24-1; DNA: TGTGCCACCAGTGATTTCCCTAGCGGGAGCCTCCCAGATACGCAGTATTTT; CDR3: CATSDFPSGSLPDTQYF
J: TRBJ1-5; D: TRBD1; size: few; V: TRBV4-2; DNA: TGTGCCAGCAGCCAAGATTGGGCAGGGGGCGGCCAGCCCCAGCATTTT; CDR3: CASSQDWAGGGQPQHF
J: TRBJ2-7; D: TRBD2; size: many; V: TRBV12-3/TRBV12-4; DNA: TGTGCCAGCAGTTTCGGGGCGGGAGGGCTGAGCTCCTACGAGCAGTACTTC; CDR3: CASSFGAGGLSSYEQYF
J: TRBJ2-5; D: TRBD2; size: NA; V: TRBV3-1; DNA: TGTGCCAGCAGCCAATCCGGGACTAGCGGGAGTCGTACCCAGTACTTC; CDR3: CASSQSGTSGSRTQYF
J: TRBJ2-7; D: TRBD2; size: few; V: TRBV15; DNA: TGTGCCACCAGCAGGGGCACGGGAGGATCCTACGAGCAGTACTTC; CDR3: CATSRGTGGSYEQYF
J: TRBJ2-7; D: NA; size: NA; V: TRBV4-3; DNA: TGCGCCAGCAGCCAAGATTACCCCCGGGGTTACGAGCAGTACTTC; CDR3: CASSQDYPRGYEQYF
J: TRBJ1-6; D: NA; size: NA; V: TRBV6-5; DNA: TGTGCCAGCAGTTACTCGGAACAGAGGAATTCACCCCTCCACTTT; CDR3: CASSYSEQRNSPLHF
J: TRBJ2-3; D: NA; size: NA; V: TRBV3-1; DNA: TGTGCCAGCAGCCAAGAGTGGTTGGCCCTAGGGGATACGCAGTATTTT; CDR3: CASSQEWLALGDTQYF
J: TRBJ2-5; D: NA; size: NA; V: TRBV11-2; DNA: TGTGCCAGCAGCCTGATAGCGGAGACCCAGTACTTC; CDR3: CASSLIAETQYF
J: TRBJ2-2; D: NA; size: few; V: TRBV29-1; DNA: TGCAGCGTCGCCCTGCGCGGCAGTACCGCGAACACCGGGGAGCTGTTTTTT; CDR3: CSVALRGSTANTGELFF
J: TRBJ2-3; D: NA; size: few; V: TRBV4-1; DNA: TGCGCCAGCAGCCAAGATAGGGCTAGCGAAAAGGATACGCAGTATTTT; CDR3: CASSQDRASEKDTQYF
J: TRBJ2-2; D: NA; size: NA; V: TRBV5-1; DNA: TGCGCCAGCAGCGCACCCCTAGCAACCGGGGAGCTGTTTTTT; CDR3: CASSAPLATGELFF
J: TRBJ1-2; D: NA; size: NA; V: TRBV5-1; DNA: TGCGCCAGCAGCTTCGGGTTAGGTAACTATGGCTACACCTTC; CDR3: CASSFGLGNYGYTF
J: TRBJ2-1; D: NA; size: NA; V: TRBV6-2/TRBV6-3; DNA: TGTGCCAGCAGGGTCTTGGGTGAGCAGTTCTTC; CDR3: CASRVLGEQFF
J: TRBJ2-1; D: TRBD2; size: many; V: TRBV29-1; DNA: TGCAGCGTTATAGGACTAGCTTACAATGAGCAGTTCTTC; CDR3: CSVIGLAYNEQFF
J: TRBJ1-6; D: TRBD1; size: few; V: TRBV28; DNA: TGTGCCAGCAGTTTCCGGGACAGGAGACATTCACCCCTCCACTTT; CDR3: CASSFRDRRHSPLHF